This TCR beta chain is drawn from a study of blood T cells in healthy people across ages. In the study overall: The capture of about one barcoded beta molecule per two T cells was achieved by template switching.

A J-beta primer mix and a sample-barcoded 5' primer were used in a second PCR of roughly 6 to 12 cycles. No fewer than 3 million CDR3-containing paired-end reads came from each sample. TCRdb re-called the 5' RACE reads through MiXCR, storing one row per CDR3 protein. The sample has 1.8 million or so distinct CDR3 sequences, roughly 43% seen once. With respect to this clonotype: What it recognizes is unknown.

Findings of the study overall: The fall in TCR beta diversity per million T cells was roughly linear with age. Researchers deemed the diversity estimates from one million T cells underestimates.

Trimming removed 5 bases from V and 2 bases from J; junction bases left unmatched: 5. Germline loops: CDR1 SGHTA, CDR2 FQGNSA. The CDR3 sequence is 14 residues long. Sequences were obtained from blood. This receptor was obtained from a human donor in good health. The chain carries TRBV7-2 and TRBJ2-5; 7 bases agree with TRBD1. Here the CDR3 DNA reads TGTGCCAGCAGCATCAGGGGACAGCAAGAGACCCAGTACTTC. Its translation is CASSIRGQQETQYF.